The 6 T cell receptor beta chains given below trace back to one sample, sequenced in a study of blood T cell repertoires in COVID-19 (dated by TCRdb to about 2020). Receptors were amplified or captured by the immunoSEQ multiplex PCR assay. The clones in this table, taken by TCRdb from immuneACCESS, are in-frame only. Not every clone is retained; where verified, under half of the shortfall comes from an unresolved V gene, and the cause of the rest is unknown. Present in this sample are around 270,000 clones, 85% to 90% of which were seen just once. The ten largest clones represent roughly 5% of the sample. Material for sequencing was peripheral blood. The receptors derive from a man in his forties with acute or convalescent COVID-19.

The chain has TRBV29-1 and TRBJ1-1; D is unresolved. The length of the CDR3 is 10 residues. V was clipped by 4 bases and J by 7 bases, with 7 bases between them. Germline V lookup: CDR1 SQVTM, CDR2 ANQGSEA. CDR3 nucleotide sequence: TGCAGCGTTGGTACGGGTGAAGCTTTCTTT. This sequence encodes CSVGTGEAFF.

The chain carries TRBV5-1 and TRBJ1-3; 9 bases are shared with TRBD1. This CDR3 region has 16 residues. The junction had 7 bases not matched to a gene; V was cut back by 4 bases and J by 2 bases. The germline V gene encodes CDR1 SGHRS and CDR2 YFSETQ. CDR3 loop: CASSISGTGTGNTIYF. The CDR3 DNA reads TGCGCCAGCAGCATTTCCGGGACAGGGACTGGAAACACCATATATTTT.

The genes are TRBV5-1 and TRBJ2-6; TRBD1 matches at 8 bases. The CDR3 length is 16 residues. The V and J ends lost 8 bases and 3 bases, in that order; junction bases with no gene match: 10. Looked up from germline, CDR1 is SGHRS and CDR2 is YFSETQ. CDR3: CASSRGPTGGANVLTF. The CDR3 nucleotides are TGCGCCAGTAGCAGGGGGCCCACGGGTGGGGCCAACGTCCTGACTTTC.

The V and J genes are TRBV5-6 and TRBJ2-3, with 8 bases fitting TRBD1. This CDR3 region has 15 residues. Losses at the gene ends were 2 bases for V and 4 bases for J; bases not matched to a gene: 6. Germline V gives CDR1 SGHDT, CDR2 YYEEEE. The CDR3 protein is CASSFQGARADTQYF. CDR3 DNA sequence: TGTGCCAGCAGCTTTCAGGGGGCTCGGGCAGATACGCAGTATTTT.

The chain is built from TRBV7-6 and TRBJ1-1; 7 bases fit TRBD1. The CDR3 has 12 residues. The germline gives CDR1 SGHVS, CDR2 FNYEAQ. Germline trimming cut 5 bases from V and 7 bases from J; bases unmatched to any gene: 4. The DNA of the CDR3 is TGTGCCAGCAGCGCACAGGGGAATGAAGCTTTCTTT. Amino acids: CASSAQGNEAFF.

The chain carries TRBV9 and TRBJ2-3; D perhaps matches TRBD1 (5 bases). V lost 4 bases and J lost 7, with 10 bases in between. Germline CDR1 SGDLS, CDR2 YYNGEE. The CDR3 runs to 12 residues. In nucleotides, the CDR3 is TGTGCCAGCAGCAGGCAGGGTCATACGCAGTATTTT. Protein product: CASSRQGHTQYF. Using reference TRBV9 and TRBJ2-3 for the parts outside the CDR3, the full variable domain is DSGVTQTPKHLITATGQRVTLRCSPRSGDLSVYWYQQSLDQGLQFLIQYYNGEERAKGNILERFSAQQFPDLHSELNLSSLELGDSALYFCASSRQGHTQYFGPGTRLTVL.